The 29 T cell receptor beta chains presented below share a single source sample, sequenced in a study of CD8 T cells in Susac syndrome. The RNA input was about 0.5 to 1 ug, and it was reverse transcribed with random hexamers. TCRdb ran MiXCR on the immunoSEQ multiplex PCR reads and lists one entry per CDR3 protein. The data show approximately 220,000 distinct CDR3 sequences, with more than 85% seen just once and about 0.12% held by the top ten. Input material: CD8+ T cells from PBMCs. The receptor set was obtained from a human donor with multiple sclerosis.

This sequence joins TRBV19 and TRBJ1-2; maybe TRBD1 (5 bases). Germline CDR1 reads LNHDA; CDR2 reads SQIVND (reference sequence). The CDR3 runs to 16 residues. V was clipped by 3 bases and J by 8 bases, with 22 bases between them. This CDR3 reads CASSIHYSDGAAGYTF. In nucleotides, the CDR3 is TGTGCCAGTAGTATCCACTACAGTGACGGGGCGGCAGGCTACACCTTC.

CDR3 sequence reads: CASSSLGGSGTQYF. CDR3 DNA sequence: TGCGCCAGCAGCTCCCTTGGCGGGAGTGGGACCCAGTACTTC. V is TRBV5-1 and J is TRBJ2-5; 7 positions agree with TRBD2. CDR3 length: 14 amino acids. V lost 3 bases to trimming and J lost 7 bases; unmatched junction nucleotides: 9. The V gene's germline CDR1 is SGHRS and CDR2 YFSETQ. Looking up the rest from reference TRBV5-1 and TRBJ2-5 gives the full variable domain: KAGVTQTPRYLIKTRGQQVTLSCSPISGHRSVSWYQQTPGQGLQFLFEYFSETQRNKGNFPGRFSGRQFSNSRSEMNVSTLELGDSALYLCASSSLGGSGTQYFGPGTRLLVL.

The chain combines TRBV12-3 or TRBV12-4 with TRBJ2-2; no firm D call. The CDR3 consists of 11 residues. The V and J ends lost 4 bases and 7 bases respectively, with 4 bases between them. CDR3 in amino acids: CASSSYGELFF. As DNA, the CDR3 is TGTGCCAGCAGTTCGTACGGGGAGCTGTTTTTT.

The chain carries TRBV5-4 and TRBJ1-1; D is uncertain. Between the trimmed V and J ends, which lost 2 bases and 2 bases, there was a span of 4 bases. The CDR3 sequence is 12 residues long. Looked up from germline, CDR1 is SGHNT and CDR2 is YYREEE (reference sequence). CDR3 in DNA: TGTGCCAGCAGCTTATATAACACTGAAGCTTTCTTT. It is translated as CASSLYNTEAFF. Full variable domain (remainder filled in from reference TRBV5-4 and TRBJ1-1): ETGVTQSPTHLIKTRGQQVTLRCSSQSGHNTVSWYQQALGQGPQFIFQYYREEENGRGNFPPRFSGLQFPNYSSELNVNALELDDSALYLCASSLYNTEAFFGQGTRLTVV.

The V call is TRBV7-9, the J call TRBJ2-3; D is ambiguous. The germline V and J ends were trimmed by 5 bases and 2 bases, with 14 bases remaining between them. This CDR3 is built from 15 residues. Germline-derived CDR1 and CDR2 are SEHNR and FQNEAQ (reference sequence). CDR3 residues: CASSTDSGLTDTQYF. The CDR3 bases are TGTGCCAGCAGCACCGACTCTGGCCTCACAGATACGCAGTATTTT.

This chain connects TRBV7-9 to TRBJ2-7, with D maybe TRBD2 (7 bases). Germline-derived CDR1 and CDR2 are SEHNR and FQNEAQ (reference sequence). There are 16 residues in the CDR3. V was pared by 5 bases and J by 3 bases, with 20 bases between. As DNA, the CDR3 is TGTGCCAGCAGCCTTCCTCTAAGGGGGGGGCTCTACGAGCAGTACTTC. As protein: CASSLPLRGGLYEQYF.

The gene calls are TRBV5-4 and TRBJ2-7; D possibly corresponds to TRBD2 (6 bases). There are 13 residues in the CDR3. Germline CDR1 and CDR2: SGHNT and YYREEE (reference sequence). With 3 bases removed from V and 3 bases from J, the gap between germline ends came to 10 bases. CDR3 DNA sequence: TGTGCCAGCAGCTCGGACGGGGGCTACGAGCAGTACTTC. Translating it yields CASSSDGGYEQYF.

The rearrangement joins TRBV29-1 to TRBJ2-2, with 11 nucleotides matching TRBD1. This CDR3 contains 16 residues. The germline V gene encodes CDR1 SQVTM and CDR2 ANQGSEA. V lost 2 bases, J lost 5 bases, and 7 bases stayed unmatched. CDR3 bases: TGCAGCGTTGAACAATGGGGACAGGGGGGAACCGGGGAGCTGTTTTTT. This encodes CSVEQWGQGGTGELFF.

This clonotype appeared a few times. This rearrangement joins TRBV5-4 to TRBJ2-3; D gene ambiguous. V was shortened by 1 base and J by 3 bases, with 3 bases between the two germline ends. The CDR3 extends over 12 amino acids. The germline gives CDR1 SGHNT, CDR2 YYREEE (reference sequence). The chain's CDR3 is CASSLLTDTQYF. Written as DNA, the CDR3 is TGTGCCAGCAGCTTGCTAACAGATACGCAGTATTTT.

The V call is TRBV5-4, the J call TRBJ1-1, with D possibly matching TRBD1 (5 bases). Germline loops: CDR1 SGHNT, CDR2 YYREEE (reference sequence). The CDR3 loop spans 16 amino acids. With 1 base removed from V and 4 bases from J, the gap between germline ends came to 17 bases. CDR3 residues: CASSLWGPAGFTEAFF. CDR3 nucleotides: TGTGCCAGCAGCTTGTGGGGCCCTGCTGGTTTCACTGAAGCTTTCTTT.

The chain employs TRBV28 and TRBJ2-7; no clear D gene. The length of the CDR3 is 12 residues. Germline values: CDR1 MDHEN, CDR2 SYDVKM. Trimming took off 5 bases at V and 4 bases at J, with 9 bases between the two ends. The CDR3 loop is CASSRQVYEQYF. CDR3 nucleotides: TGTGCCAGCAGTCGACAAGTTTACGAGCAGTACTTC.

The chain combines TRBV13 with TRBJ2-1; TRBD2 aligns across 10 bases. The CDR3 loop spans 15 amino acids. V lost 5 bases to trimming and J lost 4 bases; unmatched junction nucleotides: 5. In germline, CDR1 is PRHDT, CDR2 FYEKMQ (reference sequence). The CDR3 reads CASSKRGGEYNEQFF. The DNA for the CDR3 is TGTGCCAGCAGCAAGCGGGGGGGTGAATACAATGAGCAGTTCTTC.

The chain employs TRBV12-3 or TRBV12-4 and TRBJ2-1, with D possibly matching TRBD2 (5 bases). Trimming stripped 4 bases from V and 4 bases from J, with 8 bases between. This CDR3 has 13 residues. CDR3 in DNA: TGTGCCAGCAGTTCGGGAATTTACAATGAGCAGTTCTTC. Its translation: CASSSGIYNEQFF.

This clonotype was seen a single time. The chain employs TRBV5-6 and TRBJ2-1, with TRBD2 matching 8 bases. J gave up 8 bases and V 0 bases, and 10 bases lay outside the gene matches. The length of the CDR3 is 16 residues. Looked up from germline, CDR1 is SGHDT and CDR2 is YYEEEE. CDR3 sequence reads: CASSLELAAPNDEQFF. CDR3 bases: TGTGCCAGCAGCTTGGAACTAGCGGCACCTAACGATGAGCAGTTCTTC.

The chain joins TRBV11-3 to TRBJ1-1; no firm D call. Trimming removed 4 bases at V and 1 base at J, with 7 bases between. CDR3 length: 13 residues. Germline V gives CDR1 SGHNT, CDR2 YENEEA. Written as DNA, the CDR3 is TGTGCCAGCAGCTGGGCAGGGAACACTGAAGCTTTCTTT. Residues: CASSWAGNTEAFF.

This chain uses TRBV11-1 with TRBJ2-1, with D perhaps TRBD2 (5 bases). V lost 4 bases to trimming and J lost 1 base, with 14 bases between them. Germline CDR1 and CDR2: SGHAT and FQDESV (reference sequence). There are 16 residues in the CDR3. The CDR3 here is CASSSISGSSYNEQFF. The CDR3 coding sequence is TGTGCCAGCAGCTCGATATCGGGGTCTTCCTACAATGAGCAGTTCTTC.

This clonotype has only a few counts. V usage is TRBV7-2 and J usage is TRBJ2-6; TRBD2 is a possible D gene (6 bases). This CDR3 spans 16 amino acids. The V and J ends lost 6 bases and 2 bases respectively, with 14 bases between them. Germline-derived CDR1 and CDR2 are SGHTA and FQGNSA. Here the CDR3 reads CASSPPREAGANVLTF. In nucleotides, the CDR3 is TGTGCCAGCAGTCCGCCGCGGGAAGCTGGGGCCAACGTCCTGACTTTC.

The rearrangement uses TRBV19 and TRBJ1-2, with TRBD1 as a possible D gene (6 bases). Trimming took off 6 bases at V and 5 bases at J, with 10 bases between the two ends. The CDR3 loop spans 12 amino acids. CDR1 and CDR2 (germline): LNHDA, SQIVND (reference sequence). In nucleotides, the CDR3 is TGTGCCAGTAGCCAACAGGGTTATGGCTACACCTTC. This translates into CASSQQGYGYTF.

This chain joins TRBV10-1 and TRBJ2-2; 9 nucleotides line up with TRBD2. V lost 3 bases to trimming and J lost 7 bases; unmatched junction nucleotides: 9. The CDR3 spans 16 residues. Germline CDR1 and CDR2: WNHNN and SYGVQD (reference sequence). The CDR3 loop reads CASSESAGGHDGELFF. The CDR3, as DNA: TGCGCCAGCAGTGAATCAGCGGGGGGTCACGACGGGGAGCTGTTTTTT.

The chain couples TRBV7-9 to TRBJ2-7; D is uncertain. CDR1 and CDR2 from the germline V gene are SEHNR and FQNEAQ (reference sequence). Trimming cost V 5 bases and J 3 bases, with 17 bases left between them. The CDR3 contains 15 residues. Written as DNA, the CDR3 is TGTGCCAGCAGCACAACCGGGCCTCAGGTCTACGAGCAGTACTTC. It is translated as CASSTTGPQVYEQYF.

The chain combines TRBV7-9 with TRBJ2-1, with no clear D. The V end lost 3 bases, the J end lost 6 bases, and 6 bases lay between the germline ends. The CDR3 has 12 residues. Germline lookup yields CDR1 SEHNR and CDR2 FQNEAQ (reference sequence). The CDR3 sequence is CASSLSVNEQFF. As DNA, the CDR3 is TGTGCCAGCAGCTTGTCCGTCAATGAGCAGTTCTTC.

The CDR3 protein is CASSLLGLAGGRSEQYF. The CDR3 coding sequence is TGTGCCAGCAGCTTGTTGGGACTAGCGGGGGGGCGTTCCGAGCAGTACTTC. V usage is TRBV5-4 and J usage is TRBJ2-7; 16 bases map to TRBD2. J gave up 6 bases and V 1 base, and 7 bases lay outside the gene matches. CDR1 SGHNT and CDR2 YYREEE come from the germline V gene (reference sequence). The CDR3 consists of 17 residues.

The V gene is TRBV27, the J gene TRBJ2-5; the D is unclear. V lost 11 bases and J lost 2, with 9 bases in between. The germline V gene has CDR1 MNHEY and CDR2 SMNVEV (reference sequence). The CDR3 consists of 11 residues. The CDR3 coding sequence is TGTGCCGCAGGAACTCAAGAGACCCAGTACTTC. Its protein product is CAAGTQETQYF.

This chain joins TRBV15 and TRBJ2-7; unclear D gene. The CDR3 has 14 residues. Germline CDR1 LNHNV, CDR2 YYDKDF (reference sequence). Trimming left V 4 bases short and J 0 bases short, with 10 bases between. The CDR3 spells CATSKDGNSYEQYF. CDR3 sequence (DNA): TGTGCCACCAGCAAGGACGGTAACTCCTACGAGCAGTACTTC. Full variable domain (remainder filled in from reference TRBV15 and TRBJ2-7): DAMVIQNPRYQVTQFGKPVTLSCSQTLNHNVMYWYQQKSSQAPKLLFHYYDKDFNNEADTPDNFQSRRPNTSFCFLDIRSPGLGDTAMYLCATSKDGNSYEQYFGPGTRLTVT.

V gene TRBV2 combines with J gene TRBJ2-3, with D maybe TRBD2 (6 bases). Per the germline V gene, CDR1 is SNHLY and CDR2 is FYNNEI. The CDR3 totals 13 residues. The V end was cut by 6 bases, the J end by 5 bases, with 12 bases between. CDR3 amino acids: CASSPLRGDTQYF. The CDR3 DNA is TGTGCCAGCAGCCCGCTGCGGGGAGATACGCAGTATTTT.

The gene calls are TRBV7-9 and TRBJ1-6, with TRBD1 as a possible D gene (6 bases). V gave up 6 bases and J gave up 9 bases, with 15 bases separating them. Germline V lookup: CDR1 SEHNR, CDR2 FQNEAQ (reference sequence). The CDR3 is 14 residues long. The CDR3 sequence: CASSKTGSSSPLHF. CDR3 coding DNA: TGTGCCAGCAGTAAAACAGGGTCTAGTTCACCCCTCCACTTT.

In its sample, this clonotype was seen once. J is TRBJ2-3 and V is TRBV29-1; no firm D call. The germline V gene encodes CDR1 SQVTM and CDR2 ANQGSEA. The CDR3 extends over 11 amino acids. The V end was cut by 4 bases, the J end by 3 bases, with 5 bases between. The CDR3: CSVVRTDTQYF. CDR3 nucleotide sequence: TGCAGCGTTGTCCGGACAGATACGCAGTATTTT.

The V and J genes are TRBV9 and TRBJ2-1, with TRBD2 matching over 12 bases. With V trimmed by 3 bases and J by 8 bases, 6 bases remained unmatched. Germline V gene data show CDR1 as SGDLS and CDR2 as YYNGEE. This CDR3 spans 15 amino acids. Here the CDR3 reads CASSGRTSGEYEQFF. Written as DNA, the CDR3 is TGTGCCAGCAGCGGGAGGACTAGCGGGGAATATGAGCAGTTCTTC. The full variable domain, in which reference TRBV9 and TRBJ2-1 provide the parts outside the CDR3, is DSGVTQTPKHLITATGQRVTLRCSPRSGDLSVYWYQQSLDQGLQFLIQYYNGEERAKGNILERFSAQQFPDLHSELNLSSLELGDSALYFCASSGRTSGEYEQFFGPGTRLTVL.

The V gene is TRBV9, the J gene TRBJ2-7, with TRBD1 as a possible D gene (6 bases). The CDR3 extends over 14 amino acids. CDR1 is SGDLS and CDR2 is YYNGEE in the germline V gene. Trimming removed 4 bases at V and 2 bases at J, with 13 bases between. Here the CDR3 reads CASSPSAGAYEQYF. The CDR3 DNA is TGTGCCAGCAGCCCATCGGCAGGGGCCTACGAGCAGTACTTC.